A selection of T cell receptor beta chains follows, all from one sample in a study of shared clonotypes between healthy human individuals. Profiled with immunoSEQ multiplex PCR; TCRdb holds only in-frame clones, not every one. The table includes approximately 1,000,000 clones, approximately 77% detected once. Sequenced material: memory CD4+ T cells from PBMCs. The receptors were gathered from a man younger than 35 in good health. Some clones in this sample may be carry-over from other donors' samples. Each CDR3 is given with its conserved first and last residue. The D gene is left open where the match is weak. The size of a clone is reported for some rows only, either as once, few or many, or as a class for expanded clones.

clone size: NA
J gene: TRBJ2-7
CDR3 length: 16
V gene: TRBV4-1
D gene: NA
CDR3 protein: CASSQDIGDGGYEQYF

clone size: NA
J gene: TRBJ2-4
CDR3 length: 15
V gene: TRBV4-3
D gene: NA
CDR3 protein: CASSQGTEGLNIQYF

clone size: NA
J gene: TRBJ2-2
CDR3 length: 16
V gene: TRBV7-6
D gene: TRBD1
CDR3 protein: CASSSGTGANTGELFF

clone size: NA
J gene: TRBJ2-2
CDR3 length: 16
V gene: TRBV18
D gene: NA
CDR3 protein: CASSPPWVSTTGELFF

clone size: NA
J gene: TRBJ2-1
CDR3 length: 15
V gene: TRBV5-1
D gene: NA
CDR3 protein: CASSSGDNLHNEQFF

clone size: NA
J gene: TRBJ2-2
CDR3 length: 15
V gene: TRBV27
D gene: TRBD1
CDR3 protein: CASRMGTGGTGELFF

clone size: NA
J gene: TRBJ2-1
CDR3 length: 14
V gene: TRBV6-5
D gene: NA
CDR3 protein: CASSSLDSWNEQFF

clone size: few
J gene: TRBJ2-1
CDR3 length: 12
V gene: TRBV29-1
D gene: NA
CDR3 protein: CSVGARVHEQFF

clone size: NA
J gene: TRBJ2-1
CDR3 length: 18
V gene: TRBV7-2
D gene: TRBD2
CDR3 protein: CASSLRPSGLAGDNEQFF

clone size: NA
J gene: TRBJ1-5
CDR3 length: 15
V gene: TRBV6-1
D gene: NA
CDR3 protein: CASSENVYSNQPQHF

clone size: NA
J gene: TRBJ2-7
CDR3 length: 12
V gene: TRBV29-1
D gene: NA
CDR3 protein: CSVGGGAYEQYF

clone size: NA
J gene: TRBJ2-1
CDR3 length: 12
V gene: TRBV14
D gene: NA
CDR3 protein: CASSQVRGEQFF

clone size: NA
J gene: TRBJ2-3
CDR3 length: 13
V gene: TRBV5-5
D gene: TRBD2
CDR3 protein: CASSAERGDTQYF

clone size: once
J gene: TRBJ1-3
CDR3 length: 16
V gene: TRBV7-8
D gene: NA
CDR3 protein: CASSLVSAYFSNTIYF

clone size: NA
J gene: TRBJ2-3
CDR3 length: 14
V gene: TRBV11-2
D gene: NA
CDR3 protein: CASSLVTGIDTQYF

clone size: NA
J gene: TRBJ1-2
CDR3 length: 14
V gene: TRBV5-1
D gene: NA
CDR3 protein: CASSLDGSFYGYTF

clone size: NA
J gene: TRBJ1-2
CDR3 length: 13
V gene: TRBV29-1
D gene: NA
CDR3 protein: CSVVKETLYGYTF

clone size: NA
J gene: TRBJ2-7
CDR3 length: 14
V gene: TRBV25-1
D gene: TRBD1
CDR3 protein: CASSENRGWSEQYF

clone size: NA
J gene: TRBJ1-3
CDR3 length: 13
V gene: TRBV5-3
D gene: NA
CDR3 protein: CASNTVAGNTIYF

clone size: once
J gene: TRBJ2-1
CDR3 length: 15
V gene: TRBV9
D gene: TRBD2
CDR3 protein: CASSAGGSSYNEQFF